The 27 T cell receptor beta chains given below trace back to one sample, sequenced in a study of T cell changes during pregnancy in multiple sclerosis. The data were produced by immunoSEQ multiplex PCR, yet TCRdb's version contains in-frame clones alone and is incomplete. The data contain more than 55,000 clones, approximately 91% of them seen just once; the ten biggest clones take up 1% to 1.5%. Sample: peripheral blood, taken in the second trimester of pregnancy. These receptors were collected from a female donor with multiple sclerosis, enrolled in a pregnancy study.

This chain links TRBV4-1 with TRBJ2-7, with 9 positions matching TRBD1. The germline gives CDR1 MGHRA, CDR2 YSYEKL. Unmatched junction bases numbered 10, after V lost 2 bases and J lost 2 bases. The length of the CDR3 is 17 residues. As DNA, the CDR3 is TGCGCCAGCAGCCAATTAGCCGGGACAGGGATACCCTACGAGCAGTACTTC. Its translation: CASSQLAGTGIPYEQYF.

The chain links TRBV5-1 to TRBJ2-3, with D possibly TRBD2 on 6 matching bases. This CDR3 is 15 amino acids long. V was pared by 4 bases and J by 2 bases, with 14 bases between. CDR1 is SGHRS and CDR2 is YFSETQ in the germline V gene. The CDR3 bases are TGCGCCAGCAGCCCAGGGAGCGGGTACACAGATACGCAGTATTTT. Protein product: CASSPGSGYTDTQYF.

The chain recombines TRBV28 with TRBJ1-2; D gene unclear. The CDR3 is 12 amino acids. The germline V gene has CDR1 MDHEN and CDR2 SYDVKM. Deletions cut 2 bases from V and 5 bases from J, with 6 bases between. The CDR3: CASSLHEYGYTF. The CDR3 bases are TGTGCCAGCAGTTTACATGAGTATGGCTACACCTTC.

The chain carries TRBV5-6 and TRBJ2-1, with 8 bases fitting TRBD2. Germline V gene data show CDR1 as SGHDT and CDR2 as YYEEEE. V shed 8 bases, J shed 8 bases, and the junction held 9 bases outside the gene matches. This CDR3 comprises 13 residues. CDR3 in amino acids: CASAGGPSDEQFF. CDR3 sequence (DNA): TGTGCCAGTGCGGGGGGCCCTTCGGATGAGCAGTTCTTC. The full variable domain, its missing parts supplied by reference TRBV5-6 and TRBJ2-1, is DAGVTQSPTHLIKTRGQQVTLRCSPKSGHDTVSWYQQALGQGPQFIFQYYEEEERQRGNFPDRFSGHQFPNYSSELNVNALLLGDSALYLCASAGGPSDEQFFGPGTRLTVL.

The chain is built from TRBV6-5 and TRBJ2-3; 9 bases align to TRBD2. CDR3 length equals 14 residues. V lost 6 bases to trimming and J lost 2 bases; unmatched junction nucleotides: 3. Germline V lookup: CDR1 MNHEY, CDR2 SVGAGI. CDR3 protein: CASRVAGATDTQYF. The CDR3 DNA is TGTGCCAGCAGAGTAGCGGGGGCCACAGATACGCAGTATTTT.

The chain has TRBV7-2 and TRBJ2-2; maybe TRBD2 (5 bases). The CDR3 runs to 13 residues. CDR1 SGHTA and CDR2 FQGNSA come from the germline V gene. The V gene lost 5 bases and the J gene lost 7 bases, with 11 bases spanning the gap. The CDR3 DNA reads TGTGCCAGCAGCCCGCAGGAGGACGGGGAGCTGTTTTTT. Protein product: CASSPQEDGELFF.

CDR3 sequence reads: CASSSLGIAGPSTDTQYF. In DNA form, the CDR3 reads TGCGCCAGCAGCTCCCTGGGGATAGCGGGGCCTAGCACAGATACGCAGTATTTT. V gene TRBV5-1 combines with J gene TRBJ2-3; TRBD2 matches at 8 bases. V dropped 3 bases and J dropped 0; count of bases not matched to a gene: 12. This CDR3 is built from 18 residues. From germline, CDR1 is SGHRS and CDR2 YFSETQ.

This clone was seen once. The chain uses TRBV18 and TRBJ1-1; no definite D call. Germline V gives CDR1 KGHSH, CDR2 LQKENI. CDR3 length: 15 amino acids. Trimming took 3 bases from V and 3 from J, leaving 14 bases between them. This chain's CDR3 is CASSPGPLRDTEAFF. For the CDR3, the DNA is TGTGCCAGCTCACCCGGGCCCCTGAGGGACACTGAAGCTTTCTTT.

This clone occurred once. The chain is built from TRBV28 and TRBJ2-1, with 9 bases aligning to TRBD2. V lost 7 bases and J lost 7; bases outside the gene matches: 8. This CDR3 has 14 amino acids. Looked up from germline, CDR1 is MDHEN and CDR2 is SYDVKM. The CDR3 DNA reads as TGTGCCAGCACAATGGGCGGGGGGGCGAATGAGCAGTTCTTC. Protein sequence: CASTMGGGANEQFF.

In this sample, this clone turned up once. This chain connects TRBV28 to TRBJ2-7, with D unresolved. The CDR3 length is 13 residues. Trimming pared 6 bases from V and 1 base from J, leaving 10 bases between. Germline V gives CDR1 MDHEN, CDR2 SYDVKM. The CDR3 sequence is CASRLSGSYEQYF. CDR3 bases: TGTGCCAGCAGGTTGTCAGGTTCCTACGAGCAGTACTTC.

This clone has more than one count but fewer than ten. The rearrangement joins TRBV28 to TRBJ2-1; 10 nucleotides align to TRBD2. The CDR3 consists of 14 residues. The germline V gene has CDR1 MDHEN and CDR2 SYDVKM. Unmatched junction bases numbered 4, after V lost 8 bases and J lost 3 bases. CDR3 amino acids: CASLGTSDYNEQFF. CDR3 DNA sequence: TGTGCCAGCTTGGGGACTAGCGACTACAATGAGCAGTTCTTC.

The chain couples TRBV4-3 to TRBJ2-5; TRBD1 matches at 7 bases. CDR1 is LGHNA and CDR2 is YSLEER in the germline V gene. The V segment lost 4 bases and the J segment 5 bases; nucleotides outside the gene matches: 7. The CDR3 loop spans 14 amino acids. CDR3 bases: TGCGCCAGCAGCCCCGGACAGGAAGGGGAGACCCAGTACTTC. As protein: CASSPGQEGETQYF.

The sample holds a few counts of this clone. The chain is built from TRBV5-4 and TRBJ1-1, with 7 positions matching TRBD1. The CDR3 runs 16 residues. Trimming cost V 0 bases and J 2 bases; bases outside gene matches: 7. Germline values: CDR1 SGHNT, CDR2 YYREEE (reference sequence). The CDR3 is CASSLGHGTDNTEAFF. In DNA, the CDR3 is TGTGCCAGCAGCTTGGGGCACGGGACAGACAACACTGAAGCTTTCTTT.

The CDR3, as DNA: TGCGCCAGCAGCCAAGACGGGGGAAGCGGGGGGCCCCCCTACAATGAGCAGTTCTTC. This codes for CASSQDGGSGGPPYNEQFF. The V and J genes are TRBV4-3 and TRBJ2-1; 9 nucleotides align to TRBD2. Germline loops: CDR1 LGHNA, CDR2 YSLEER. The CDR3 has 19 amino acids. The J segment lost 2 bases and the V segment lost 0 bases, leaving 11 bases of the junction unmatched.

The genes are TRBV5-1 and TRBJ1-6, with D tentatively TRBD1 (6 bases). CDR1 and CDR2 from the germline V gene are SGHRS and YFSETQ. CDR3 length equals 16 residues. The germline V and J ends were trimmed by 0 bases and 6 bases, with 13 bases remaining between them. The CDR3 DNA reads TGCGCCAGCAGCTTGGCACCTTCCAGGGGTAATTCACCCCTCCACTTT. This encodes CASSLAPSRGNSPLHF.

The V and J genes are TRBV2 and TRBJ1-5; 7 positions agree with TRBD1. Germline V CDR1 and CDR2: SNHLY, FYNNEI. V shed 6 bases and J 7 bases; nucleotides not matched to a gene: 9. The CDR3 covers 14 residues. The CDR3 DNA reads as TGTGCCAGCAGACCAGGGGGTGGAAGACAGCCCCAGCATTTT. Translation: CASRPGGGRQPQHF.

V is TRBV21-1 and J is TRBJ2-7; the tabulated D call, TRBD1, remains unverified against the DNA. TRBV21-1 is flagged as a pseudogene. The CDR3 length is 15 residues. This CDR3 reads CASIEQGYFSYEQYF. CDR3 nucleotides: TGTGCCAGCATCGAACAGGGCTACTTCTCCTACGAGCAGTACTTC.

This chain uses TRBV30 with TRBJ1-5; the D is unclear. The V and J ends lost 3 bases and 0 bases respectively, with 9 bases between them. Germline CDR1 is GTSNPN and CDR2 is SVGIG (reference sequence). The length of the CDR3 is 14 residues. The CDR3 DNA is TGTGCCTGGAGCGGTCTTTATAGCAATCAGCCCCAGCATTTT. This gives the protein CAWSGLYSNQPQHF.

The J gene is TRBJ2-3, the V gene TRBV9, with a tentative D call TRBD1 (5 bases). V was cut by 4 bases and J by 4 bases, with 10 bases left in between. The CDR3 extends over 13 amino acids. Germline V gene lookup returns CDR1 SGDLS and CDR2 YYNGEE. The CDR3 DNA reads as TGTGCCAGCAGCCTTGAAGGGGCAGATACGCAGTATTTT. Its translation: CASSLEGADTQYF.

The chain couples TRBV29-1 to TRBJ2-3; 7 bases match TRBD1. There are 15 residues in the CDR3. Per germline, CDR1 SQVTM and CDR2 ANQGSEA. V gave up 7 bases and J gave up 0 bases; unmatched junction bases: 10. In DNA form, the CDR3 reads TGCAGCGGACTCGGGGACAGCGGAAGCACAGATACGCAGTATTTT. Amino acids: CSGLGDSGSTDTQYF.

This clone was counted once. The chain uses TRBV6-5 and TRBJ2-1; 8 bases agree with TRBD2. V trimming: 0 bases; J trimming: 4 bases; junction bases outside the gene matches: 2. The CDR3 is made up of 15 amino acids. Germline V gives CDR1 MNHEY, CDR2 SVGAGI. CDR3 in amino acids: CASSYSSGGYNEQFF. The DNA for the CDR3 is TGTGCCAGCAGTTACTCAAGCGGGGGATACAATGAGCAGTTCTTC.

This clone came up once. The genes are TRBV4-2 and TRBJ1-4, with TRBD1 matching 8 bases. Germline CDR1 reads LGHNA; CDR2 reads YNFKEQ. CDR3 size: 21 residues. The V and J ends lost 1 base and 4 bases, in that order; junction bases with no gene match: 20. CDR3 amino acids: CASSQGFYEGTGKDYNEKLFF. The CDR3 DNA follows: TGTGCCAGCAGCCAAGGTTTCTACGAGGGGACAGGCAAGGACTATAATGAAAAACTGTTTTTT.

The J gene is TRBJ1-2, the V gene TRBV6-6, with D unresolved. V was clipped by 11 bases and J by 8 bases, with 12 bases between them. This CDR3 has 10 residues. CDR1 and CDR2 from the germline V gene are MNHNY and SVGAGI (reference sequence). The CDR3 bases are TGTGCCGCCGGGGTGGACGGCTACACCTTC. Amino acid sequence: CAAGVDGYTF.

The chain uses TRBV19 and TRBJ1-2; 9 nucleotides match TRBD1. The J segment lost 5 bases and the V segment lost 7 bases, leaving 5 bases of the junction unmatched. The length of the CDR3 is 13 residues. Germline V gene data show CDR1 as LNHDA and CDR2 as SQIVND (reference sequence). CDR3 residues: CASTRTGVYGYTF. In DNA, the CDR3 is TGTGCCAGTACCCGGACAGGGGTTTATGGCTACACCTTC.

The V gene is TRBV14, the J gene TRBJ1-2, with no clear D. CDR1 SGHDN and CDR2 FVKESK come from the germline V gene. The CDR3 has 15 amino acids. V lost 0 bases to trimming and J lost 8 bases, with 16 bases between them. CDR3 DNA: TGTGCCAGCAGCCAAGATATTGAGTTCTTGAACGGCTACACCTTC. The encoded protein is CASSQDIEFLNGYTF.

The V and J genes are TRBV5-1 and TRBJ2-3, with D perhaps TRBD1 (6 bases). V lost 2 bases to trimming and J lost 4 bases, with 17 bases between them. CDR3 length: 16 residues. The germline gives CDR1 SGHRS, CDR2 YFSETQ. The CDR3 coding sequence is TGCGCCAGCAGCTTAAGAACAGGGAGTCGCGCAGATACGCAGTATTTT. This codes for CASSLRTGSRADTQYF.

The chain links TRBV30 to TRBJ2-7; 7 nucleotides match TRBD1. The germline V gene encodes CDR1 GTSNPN and CDR2 SVGIG (reference sequence). CDR3 length equals 15 residues. The V and J ends lost 0 bases and 4 bases, in that order; junction bases with no gene match: 9. CDR3 sequence: CAWSVQGGRIYEQYF. The CDR3 bases are TGTGCCTGGAGTGTCCAAGGGGGCAGGATTTACGAGCAGTACTTC.